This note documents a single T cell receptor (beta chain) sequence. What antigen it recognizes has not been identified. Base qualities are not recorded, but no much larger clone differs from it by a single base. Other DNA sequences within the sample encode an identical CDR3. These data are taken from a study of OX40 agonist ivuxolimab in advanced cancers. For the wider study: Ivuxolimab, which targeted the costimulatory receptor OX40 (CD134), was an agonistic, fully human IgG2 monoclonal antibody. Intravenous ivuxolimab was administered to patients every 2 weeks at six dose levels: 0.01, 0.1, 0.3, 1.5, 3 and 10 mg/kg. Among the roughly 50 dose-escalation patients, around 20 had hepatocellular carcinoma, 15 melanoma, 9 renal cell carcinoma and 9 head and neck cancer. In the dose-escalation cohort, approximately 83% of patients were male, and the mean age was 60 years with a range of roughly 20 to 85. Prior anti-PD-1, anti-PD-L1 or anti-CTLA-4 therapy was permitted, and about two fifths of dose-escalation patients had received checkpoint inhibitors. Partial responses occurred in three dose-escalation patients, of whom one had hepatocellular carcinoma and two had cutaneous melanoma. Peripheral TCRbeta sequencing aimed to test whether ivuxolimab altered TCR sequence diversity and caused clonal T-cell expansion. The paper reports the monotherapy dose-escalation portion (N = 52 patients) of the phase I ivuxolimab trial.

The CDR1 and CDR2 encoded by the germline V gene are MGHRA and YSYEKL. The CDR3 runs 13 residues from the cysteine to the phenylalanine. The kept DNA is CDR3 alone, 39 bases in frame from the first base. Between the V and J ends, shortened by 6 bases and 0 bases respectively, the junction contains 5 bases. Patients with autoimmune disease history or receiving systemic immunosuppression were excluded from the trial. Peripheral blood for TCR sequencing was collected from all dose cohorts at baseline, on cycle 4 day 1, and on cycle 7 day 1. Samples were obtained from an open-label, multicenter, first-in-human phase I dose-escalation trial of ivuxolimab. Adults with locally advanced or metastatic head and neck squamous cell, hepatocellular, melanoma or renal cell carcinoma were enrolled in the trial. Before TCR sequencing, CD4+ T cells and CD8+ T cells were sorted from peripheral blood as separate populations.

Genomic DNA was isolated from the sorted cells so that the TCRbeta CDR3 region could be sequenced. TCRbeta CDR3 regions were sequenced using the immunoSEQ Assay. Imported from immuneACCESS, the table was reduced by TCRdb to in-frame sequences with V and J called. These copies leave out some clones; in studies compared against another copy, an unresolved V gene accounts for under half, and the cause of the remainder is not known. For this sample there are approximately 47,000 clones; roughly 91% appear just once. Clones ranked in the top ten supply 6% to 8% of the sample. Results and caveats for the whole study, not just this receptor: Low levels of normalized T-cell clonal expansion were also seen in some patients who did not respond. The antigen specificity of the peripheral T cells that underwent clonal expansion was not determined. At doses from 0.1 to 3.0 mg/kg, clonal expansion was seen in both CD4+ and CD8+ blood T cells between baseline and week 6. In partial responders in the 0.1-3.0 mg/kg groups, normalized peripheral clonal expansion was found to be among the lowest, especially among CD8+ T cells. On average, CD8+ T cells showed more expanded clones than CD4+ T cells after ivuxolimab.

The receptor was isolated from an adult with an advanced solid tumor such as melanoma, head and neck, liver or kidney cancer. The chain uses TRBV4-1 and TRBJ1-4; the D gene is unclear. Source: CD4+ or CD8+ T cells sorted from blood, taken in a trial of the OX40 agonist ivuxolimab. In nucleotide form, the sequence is TGCGCCAGCAGTGGGGCAACTAATGAAAAACTGTTTTTT. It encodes CASSGATNEKLFF.